Reported below is one TCR beta chain. This clone's antigen is unknown. No clone much larger than this one lies a single base away; base qualities are absent. These data come from a study of blood T cell repertoires in COVID-19 (dated by TCRdb to 2018 to 2021). The study in broad terms: Samples from collaborators originated in the United States, Italy and Spain and spanned both the acute and convalescent phases of COVID-19. Where available, HLA class I and class II types were obtained from metadata supplied by the sample provider rather than from assay-based typing. The material from the prospective study consisted of cDNA or gDNA derived from T cells, B-cell-depleted T cells, or PBMCs. Samples came from the ongoing ImmuneRACE study (first 160 participants) plus 1,254 subjects from 6 global collaborators. The sample metadata nearly always contained a de-identified subject ID, COVID-19 status, age in years and sex. The repertoires were released in a freely available public database intended as a resource for research on the immune response to SARS-CoV-2. Deeply sampled blood TCRbeta repertoires from subjects exposed to, actively infected with, or recovered from COVID-19 were included in the dataset. Study-wide conclusions, independent of this receptor: Clinical and demographic metadata were provided uncurated, with the amount varying by source and participant.

TCRbeta CDR3 regions were amplified from genomic DNA using the immunoSEQ Assay, a bias-controlled multiplex PCR. Per the original workflow: The number of nucleated cells in each sample was estimated from the amplification of reference gene primers within the assay. To quantify the absolute abundance of each unique TCRbeta CDR3 rearrangement, sequence reads were collapsed and filtered. For each sample, productive Simpson clonality was calculated as the square root of Simpson's diversity index across productive rearrangements. The immuneACCESS repertoire file appears here via TCRdb, limited to in-frame rearrangements. These files lack a portion of the clones; in checked studies, under half of the deficit traces to unresolved V genes, and the cause of the others is not known. V, J and clone size are taken as reported in that table, and D and trimming were inferred from the DNA itself. Here the sample has 100,000 or so clones; 85% occur a single time. The ten largest clones add up to about an eighth of the sample.

The collaborating institutions used their own protocols to collect whole blood in K2EDTA tubes. For TCRbeta analysis, collaborators shipped samples in one of three forms: frozen whole blood, isolated PBMCs, or DNA extracted from either of those sample types. This clonotype originated in a man aged 45 to 65 with active or convalescent COVID-19. Source material: peripheral blood.

The DNA sequence is given as TGTGCCAGTAGTGAGACGGGACAGGGGGACTATGGCTACACCTTC. Translated, this is CASSETGQGDYGYTF. The chain links TRBV19 with TRBJ1-2; 11 central bases correspond to TRBD1. Trimmed from V: 5 bases; trimmed from J: 3 bases; junction bases lacking a gene match: 5. CDR1 LNHDA and CDR2 SQIVND are derived from the germline V gene (reference sequence). The CDR3 sequence holds 15 residues, the cysteine and phenylalanine included. CDR3 DNA only is kept here, 45 bases in frame from base 1. Here the CDR3 is joined to the reference TRBV19 and TRBJ1-2 genes, and the full variable domain is: DGGITQSPKYLFRKEGQNVTLSCEQNLNHDAMYWYRQDPGQGLRLIYYSQIVNDFQKGDIAEGYSVSREKKESFPLTVTSAQKNPTAFYLCASSETGQGDYGYTFGSGTRLTVV.